The 26 T cell receptor beta chains given below trace back to one sample, sequenced in a study of shared clonotypes between healthy human individuals. Profiled with immunoSEQ multiplex PCR; TCRdb holds only in-frame clones, not every one. This table has about 800,000 clones, about 96% appearing once. Positively selected for CCR7, the CD45RO-negative cells used as naive CD8 cells excluded terminally differentiated effector memory CD45RA+ cells. Sequencing was done on a sample of naive CD8+ T cells sorted from blood. These receptors were collected from a man aged 25-45 years in good health.

V is TRBV5-1 and J is TRBJ2-5; tentative D call: TRBD1 (5 bases). The germline V gene encodes CDR1 SGHRS and CDR2 YFSETQ. The length of the CDR3 is 15 residues. With 2 bases removed from V and 5 bases from J, the gap between germline ends came to 16 bases. The CDR3: CASSLVPRAGETQYF. CDR3 nucleotides: TGCGCCAGCAGCTTAGTACCCAGGGCTGGGGAGACCCAGTACTTC.

The chain joins TRBV11-2 to TRBJ2-1; maybe TRBD2 (5 bases). Germline V gene lookup returns CDR1 SGHAT and CDR2 FQNNGV. The CDR3 has 14 amino acids. Trimming removed 7 bases at V and 2 bases at J, with 12 bases between. The CDR3 reads CASKELAAYNEQFF. The CDR3 region has the DNA TGTGCCAGCAAGGAGCTAGCCGCCTACAATGAGCAGTTCTTC.

The gene calls are TRBV6-4 and TRBJ2-1, with 11 bases fitting TRBD2. The CDR3 contains 13 residues. The V gene end was trimmed by 3 bases and the J gene end by 15 bases; junction bases not matched to a gene: 7. Germline V lookup: CDR1 MRHNA, CDR2 SNTAGT. The CDR3 region has the DNA TGTGCCAGCAGTGATATAGCGGGAGGGCCTCGGTTCTTC. It yields the protein CASSDIAGGPRFF.

V is TRBV4-1 and J is TRBJ2-1; 10 positions match TRBD2. J gave up 7 bases and V 1 base, and 7 bases lay outside the gene matches. CDR3 length: 16 residues. Germline CDR1 is MGHRA and CDR2 is YSYEKL. Written as DNA, the CDR3 is TGCGCCAGCAGCCAAGTTATAGCGGGAGGAGGTAATGAGCAGTTCTTC. This codes for CASSQVIAGGGNEQFF.

This sequence joins TRBV29-1 and TRBJ2-1; 14 bases align to TRBD2. In germline, CDR1 is SQVTM, CDR2 ANQGSEA. This CDR3 region has 16 residues. V shed 6 bases and J 1 base; nucleotides not matched to a gene: 5. The CDR3 is CSVAGLAGGSYNEQFF. CDR3 in DNA: TGCAGCGTCGCCGGACTAGCGGGAGGATCCTACAATGAGCAGTTCTTC.

Remarks on this clone: Other DNA sequences within the sample encode an identical CDR3. The chain couples TRBV27 to TRBJ2-1, with TRBD2 identical over 7 bases. After removal of 0 bases from V and 0 bases from J, the junction contained 2 bases not matched to a gene. CDR1 and CDR2 (germline): MNHEY, SMNVEV (reference sequence). The CDR3 covers 16 residues. The CDR3, as DNA: TGTGCCAGCAGTTTATCGGGAGGGAGCTCCTACAATGAGCAGTTCTTC. Its protein is CASSLSGGSSYNEQFF.

V usage is TRBV4-3 and J usage is TRBJ2-1, with a weak D call TRBD2 (6 bases). Germline CDR1 and CDR2: LGHNA and YSLEER. Trimming took off 0 bases at V and 3 bases at J, with 9 bases between the two ends. The CDR3 contains 15 residues. The CDR3 DNA is TGCGCCAGCAGCCAAGAGGCGGGAAACTACAATGAGCAGTTCTTC. Its translation is CASSQEAGNYNEQFF.

The chain has TRBV28 and TRBJ1-2, with D unresolved. Trimming stripped 5 bases from V and 3 bases from J, with 13 bases between. The V gene's germline CDR1 is MDHEN and CDR2 SYDVKM. This CDR3 is built from 14 residues. The CDR3, as DNA: TGTGCCAGCAGTGCGACCCCAGAGGACTATGGCTACACCTTC. Translated, it gives CASSATPEDYGYTF.

This sequence joins TRBV4-1 and TRBJ2-1; 9 bases map to TRBD2. This CDR3 has 15 residues. Germline CDR1 MGHRA, CDR2 YSYEKL. The V and J ends lost 2 bases and 9 bases, in that order; junction bases with no gene match: 8. The CDR3 nucleotides are TGCGCCAGCAGCCAACTTCCGGGACTAGCAAGTGAGCAGTTCTTC. As protein: CASSQLPGLASEQFF.

The chain carries TRBV7-9 and TRBJ2-2; 8 nucleotides align to TRBD2. Germline CDR1 SEHNR, CDR2 FQNEAQ (reference sequence). Trimming at V came to 9 bases and at J to 4 bases, leaving 1 base not matched to a gene. CDR3 length: 12 amino acids. The CDR3 region has the DNA TGTGCCAGAGCGGGAGCCACCGGGGAGCTGTTTTTT. Its protein product is CARAGATGELFF.

In this sample, this clone turned up a few times. This chain connects TRBV27 to TRBJ1-5; D is undetermined. The CDR3 length is 15 residues. V was trimmed by 4 bases and J by 2 bases, leaving 12 bases between them. Germline CDR1 and CDR2: MNHEY and SMNVEV (reference sequence). DNA of the CDR3: TGTGCCAGCAGTTCAACGATGGAACGCAATCAGCCCCAGCATTTT. Translating gives CASSSTMERNQPQHF.

The chain joins TRBV5-1 to TRBJ1-5; 8 positions agree with TRBD1. The CDR3 length is 14 residues. J was trimmed by 2 bases and V by 4 bases; bases with no gene match: 2. CDR1 and CDR2 from the germline V gene are SGHRS and YFSETQ. CDR3 DNA: TGCGCCAGCAGCCTGGACAGGGGCAATCAGCCCCAGCATTTT. This translates into CASSLDRGNQPQHF.

Here the CDR3 DNA reads TGTGCCATCAGTGAGGTCATTGGCCTCTCCTACGAGCAGTACTTC. Translated, it gives CAISEVIGLSYEQYF. This chain connects TRBV10-3 to TRBJ2-7; no firm D call. Germline V gene sequence: CDR1 ENHRY, CDR2 SYGVKD. Trimming pared 2 bases from V and 0 bases from J, leaving 11 bases between. This CDR3 contains 15 residues.

The chain links TRBV2 to TRBJ2-7; TRBD2 aligns across 9 bases. The V gene's germline CDR1 is SNHLY and CDR2 FYNNEI. Unmatched junction bases numbered 5, after V lost 2 bases and J lost 3 bases. The CDR3 is 15 amino acids. The chain's CDR3 is CASSELREGRYEQYF. The CDR3 DNA is TGTGCCAGCAGTGAATTGCGGGAGGGCCGCTACGAGCAGTACTTC.

The V gene is TRBV28, the J gene TRBJ1-3; D unclear. V was clipped by 3 bases and J by 4 bases, with 7 bases between them. The CDR3 is made up of 13 amino acids. Germline V gene data show CDR1 as MDHEN and CDR2 as SYDVKM. The CDR3 nucleotides are TGTGCCAGCAGTTTGCTACAGGGAAACACCATATATTTT. Its translation is CASSLLQGNTIYF. Looking up the rest from reference TRBV28 and TRBJ1-3 gives the full variable domain: DVKVTQSSRYLVKRTGEKVFLECVQDMDHENMFWYRQDPGLGLRLIYFSYDVKMKEKGDIPEGYSVSREKKERFSLILESASTNQTSMYLCASSLLQGNTIYFGEGSWLTVV.

J is TRBJ2-4 and V is TRBV27; possible D gene TRBD2, 7 bases. The germline CDR1 and CDR2 sequences are MNHEY and SMNVEV (reference sequence). This CDR3 comprises 15 residues. Trimming took 6 bases from V and 1 from J, leaving 13 bases between them. The CDR3 loop is CASSGGPGAKNIQYF. The DNA for the CDR3 is TGTGCCAGCAGCGGGGGGCCGGGGGCCAAAAACATTCAGTACTTC.

The chain carries TRBV15 and TRBJ2-5, with D tentatively TRBD2 (5 bases). The CDR3 has 14 residues. Per the germline V gene, CDR1 is LNHNV and CDR2 is YYDKDF (reference sequence). V was trimmed by 3 bases and J by 2 bases, leaving 10 bases between them. CDR3 nucleotide sequence: TGTGCCACCAGCAGGGGCAGCGGACAAGAGACCCAGTACTTC. Translated, it gives CATSRGSGQETQYF.

The chain uses TRBV9 and TRBJ2-3, with TRBD2 matching over 14 bases. Unmatched junction bases numbered 3, after V lost 3 bases and J lost 3 bases. Germline V gives CDR1 SGDLS, CDR2 YYNGEE. The CDR3 extends over 16 amino acids. The CDR3 nucleotides are TGTGCCAGCAGCGCACGACTAGCGGGAGGGACAGATACGCAGTATTTT. Translating it yields CASSARLAGGTDTQYF. The full variable domain, rest sourced from reference TRBV9 and TRBJ2-3, is DSGVTQTPKHLITATGQRVTLRCSPRSGDLSVYWYQQSLDQGLQFLIQYYNGEERAKGNILERFSAQQFPDLHSELNLSSLELGDSALYFCASSARLAGGTDTQYFGPGTRLTVL.

The genes are TRBV27 and TRBJ2-3; D not certain. This CDR3 is 16 amino acids long. CDR1 and CDR2 (germline): MNHEY, SMNVEV (reference sequence). The V end lost 7 bases, the J end lost 1 base, and 18 bases lay between the germline ends. CDR3 protein: CASIPTRVGGTDTQYF. The DNA of the CDR3 is TGTGCCAGCATCCCGACTCGGGTAGGTGGCACAGATACGCAGTATTTT.

The chain joins TRBV5-8 to TRBJ1-5; no reliable D call. V lost 6 bases to trimming and J lost 6 bases, with 7 bases between them. Germline V gene sequence: CDR1 SGHTS, CDR2 YDEGEE. This CDR3 has 11 residues. Written as DNA, the CDR3 is TGTGCCAGCACGGGTGCTCAGCCCCAGCATTTT. Protein product: CASTGAQPQHF.

This clone was counted once. The genes are TRBV4-1 and TRBJ2-1, with 11 bases lining up with TRBD2. Germline loops: CDR1 MGHRA, CDR2 YSYEKL. V lost 3 bases, J lost 7 bases, and 5 bases stayed unmatched. This CDR3 contains 15 residues. CDR3 DNA: TGCGCCAGCAGCCATTTGCTAGCGGGAGGTAATGAGCAGTTCTTC. This sequence encodes CASSHLLAGGNEQFF.

V usage is TRBV6-6 and J usage is TRBJ2-5; D unresolved. The CDR3 has 13 amino acids. Germline CDR1 reads MNHNY; CDR2 reads SVGAGI (reference sequence). V was cut by 3 bases and J by 4 bases, with 9 bases left in between. CDR3 bases: TGTGCCAGCAGTTATAACAGAAGAGAGACCCAGTACTTC. The encoded protein is CASSYNRRETQYF.

The chain recombines TRBV28 with TRBJ2-1, with 8 bases lining up with TRBD2. Germline-derived CDR1 and CDR2 are MDHEN and SYDVKM. With 2 bases clipped from V and 0 bases from J, the junction kept 6 bases outside the gene matches. The CDR3 consists of 17 residues. The CDR3 bases are TGTGCCAGCAGTTTAGGTCGTAGCGGGAACTCCTACAATGAGCAGTTCTTC. It codes for CASSLGRSGNSYNEQFF. The full variable domain, its missing parts supplied by reference TRBV28 and TRBJ2-1, is DVKVTQSSRYLVKRTGEKVFLECVQDMDHENMFWYRQDPGLGLRLIYFSYDVKMKEKGDIPEGYSVSREKKERFSLILESASTNQTSMYLCASSLGRSGNSYNEQFFGPGTRLTVL.

This chain uses TRBV9 with TRBJ2-7; D call uncertain. Trimming shortened V by 4 bases and J by 2 bases, and 13 bases separated the two germline ends. The germline gives CDR1 SGDLS, CDR2 YYNGEE. The CDR3 runs to 14 residues. CDR3 in amino acids: CASSPASRAYEQYF. As DNA, the CDR3 is TGTGCCAGCAGCCCTGCCTCAAGGGCCTACGAGCAGTACTTC.

The chain couples TRBV11-1 to TRBJ2-6; the D call may be TRBD1 or TRBD2 (6 bases each). The V end lost 5 bases, the J end lost 2 bases, and 10 bases lay between the germline ends. There are 15 residues in the CDR3. Germline CDR1 SGHAT, CDR2 FQDESV (reference sequence). Written as DNA, the CDR3 is TGTGCCAGCAGCCAGGGGACTCCTGGGGCCAACGTCCTGACTTTC. Translated, it gives CASSQGTPGANVLTF.

The CDR3 region is CSVELAGQGETQYF. CDR3 nucleotide sequence: TGCAGCGTCGAACTAGCGGGGCAGGGAGAGACCCAGTACTTC. J is TRBJ2-5 and V is TRBV29-1; TRBD2 matches at 10 bases. The CDR3 has 14 amino acids. V was clipped by 6 bases and J by 4 bases; unmatched bases: 8. Germline V gives CDR1 SQVTM, CDR2 ANQGSEA.